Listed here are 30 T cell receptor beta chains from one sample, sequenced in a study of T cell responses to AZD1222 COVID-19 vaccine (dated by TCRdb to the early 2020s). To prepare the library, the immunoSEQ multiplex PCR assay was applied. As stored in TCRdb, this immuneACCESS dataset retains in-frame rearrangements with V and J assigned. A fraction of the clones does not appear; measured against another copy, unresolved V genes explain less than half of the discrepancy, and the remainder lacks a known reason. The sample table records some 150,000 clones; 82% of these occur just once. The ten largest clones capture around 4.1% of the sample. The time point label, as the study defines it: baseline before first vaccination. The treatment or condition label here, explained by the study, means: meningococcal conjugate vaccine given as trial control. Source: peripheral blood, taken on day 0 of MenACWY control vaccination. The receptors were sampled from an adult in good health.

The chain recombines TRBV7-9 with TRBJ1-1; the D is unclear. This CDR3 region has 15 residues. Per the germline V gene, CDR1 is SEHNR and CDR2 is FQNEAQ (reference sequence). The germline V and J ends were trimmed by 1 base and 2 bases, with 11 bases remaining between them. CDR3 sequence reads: CASSLDGLPNTEAFF. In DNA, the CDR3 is TGTGCCAGCAGCTTAGATGGATTACCCAACACTGAAGCTTTCTTT.

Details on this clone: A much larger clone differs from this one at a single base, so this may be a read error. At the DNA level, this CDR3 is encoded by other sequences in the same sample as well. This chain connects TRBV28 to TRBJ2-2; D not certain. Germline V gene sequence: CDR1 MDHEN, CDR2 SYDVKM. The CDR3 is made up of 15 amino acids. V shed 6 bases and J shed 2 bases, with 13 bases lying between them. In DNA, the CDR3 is TGTGCCAGCAGGGTAGGGCTCGTAAACACCGGGGAGCTGTTTTTT. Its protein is CASRVGLVNTGELFF.

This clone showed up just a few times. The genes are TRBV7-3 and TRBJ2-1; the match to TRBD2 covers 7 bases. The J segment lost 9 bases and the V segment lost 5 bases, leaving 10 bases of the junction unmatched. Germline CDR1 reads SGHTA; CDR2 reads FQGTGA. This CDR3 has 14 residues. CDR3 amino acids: CASSATTSNGEQFF. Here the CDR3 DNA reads TGTGCCAGCAGCGCTACGACTAGCAACGGTGAGCAGTTCTTC.

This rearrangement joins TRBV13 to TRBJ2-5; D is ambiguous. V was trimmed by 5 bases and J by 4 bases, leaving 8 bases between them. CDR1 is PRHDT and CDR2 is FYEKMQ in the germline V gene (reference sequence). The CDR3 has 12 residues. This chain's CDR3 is CASSLLSETQYF. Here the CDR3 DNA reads TGTGCCAGCAGCCTCCTATCAGAGACCCAGTACTTC.

CDR3 nucleotide sequence: TGTGCCAGTAGTAAGTGGACGGGACGGAATAATTCACCCCTCCACTTT. This gives the protein CASSKWTGRNNSPLHF. This chain uses TRBV19 with TRBJ1-6; tentative D call: TRBD1 (5 bases). This CDR3 has 16 amino acids. Germline CDR1 is LNHDA and CDR2 is SQIVND (reference sequence). Trimming cost V 4 bases and J 5 bases, with 15 bases left between them.

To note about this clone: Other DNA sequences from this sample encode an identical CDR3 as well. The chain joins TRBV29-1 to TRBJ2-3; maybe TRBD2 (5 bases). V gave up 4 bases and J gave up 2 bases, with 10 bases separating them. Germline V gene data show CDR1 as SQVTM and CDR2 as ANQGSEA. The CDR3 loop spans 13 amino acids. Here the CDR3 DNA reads TGCAGCGTTGTTGGCGGACTCACAGATACGCAGTATTTT. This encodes CSVVGGLTDTQYF.

DNA for the CDR3: TGTGCCAGCAGTTACGGAGGTCGGATTGAAGCTTTCTTT. Its translation: CASSYGGRIEAFF. The chain combines TRBV6-2 or TRBV6-3 with TRBJ1-1; D not resolved. The V gene's germline CDR1 is MNHEY and CDR2 SVGEGT. This CDR3 is built from 13 residues. Trimming left V 2 bases short and J 7 bases short, with 11 bases between.

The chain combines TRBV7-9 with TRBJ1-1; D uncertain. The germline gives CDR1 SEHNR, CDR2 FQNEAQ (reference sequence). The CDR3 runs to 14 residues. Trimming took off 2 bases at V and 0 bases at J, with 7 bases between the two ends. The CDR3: CASSLSRLNTEAFF. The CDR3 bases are TGTGCCAGCAGCTTAAGCAGGCTGAACACTGAAGCTTTCTTT.

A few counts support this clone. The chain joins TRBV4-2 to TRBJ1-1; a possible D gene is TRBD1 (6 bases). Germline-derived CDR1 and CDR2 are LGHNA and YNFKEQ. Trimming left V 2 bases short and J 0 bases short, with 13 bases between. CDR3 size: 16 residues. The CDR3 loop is CASSQRGGDLNTEAFF. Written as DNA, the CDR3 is TGTGCCAGCAGCCAAAGGGGGGGGGATCTGAACACTGAAGCTTTCTTT.

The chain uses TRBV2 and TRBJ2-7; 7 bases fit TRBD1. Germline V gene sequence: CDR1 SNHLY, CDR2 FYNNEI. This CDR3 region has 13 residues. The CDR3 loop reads CASSGQGSSEQYV. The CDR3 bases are TGTGCCAGCAGTGGACAGGGATCCTCCGAGCAGTACGTC.

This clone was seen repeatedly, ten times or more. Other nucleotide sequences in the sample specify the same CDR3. The DNA for the CDR3 is TGTGCCAGCAGCCCAGGGAGCTACACTGAAGCTTTCTTT. It codes for CASSPGSYTEAFF. The chain links TRBV13 to TRBJ1-1, with a possible D match to TRBD1 (5 bases). Trimming took off 5 bases at V and 3 bases at J, with 10 bases between the two ends. CDR3 length: 13 amino acids. Germline lookup yields CDR1 PRHDT and CDR2 FYEKMQ (reference sequence).

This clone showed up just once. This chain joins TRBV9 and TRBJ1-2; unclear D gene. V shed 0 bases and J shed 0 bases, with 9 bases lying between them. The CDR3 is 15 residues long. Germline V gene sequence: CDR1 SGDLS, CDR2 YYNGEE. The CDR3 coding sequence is TGTGCCAGCAGCGTAGAAGGCACCTCTAACTATGGCTACACCTTC. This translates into CASSVEGTSNYGYTF.

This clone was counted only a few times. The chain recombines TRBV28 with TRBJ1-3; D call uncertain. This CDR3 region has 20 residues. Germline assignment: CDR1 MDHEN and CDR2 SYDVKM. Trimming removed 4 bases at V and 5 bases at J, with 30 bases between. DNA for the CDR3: TGTGCCAGCAGTTCGGACCCTGTGCTCTGGGGTCCGACCCATAGAAACACCATATATTTT. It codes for CASSSDPVLWGPTHRNTIYF.

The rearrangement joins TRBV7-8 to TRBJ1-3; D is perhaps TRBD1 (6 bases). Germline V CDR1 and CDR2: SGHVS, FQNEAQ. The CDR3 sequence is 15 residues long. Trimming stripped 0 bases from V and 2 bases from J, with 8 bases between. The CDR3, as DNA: TGTGCCAGCAGCTTAGCGGGGGCGGCTGGAAACACCATATATTTT. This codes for CASSLAGAAGNTIYF.

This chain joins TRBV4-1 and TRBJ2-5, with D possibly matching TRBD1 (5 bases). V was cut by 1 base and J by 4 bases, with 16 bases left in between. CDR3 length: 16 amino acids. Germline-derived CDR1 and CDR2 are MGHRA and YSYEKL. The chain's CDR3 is CASSQVATERRETQYF. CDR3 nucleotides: TGCGCCAGCAGCCAAGTCGCGACAGAGAGGCGAGAGACCCAGTACTTC.

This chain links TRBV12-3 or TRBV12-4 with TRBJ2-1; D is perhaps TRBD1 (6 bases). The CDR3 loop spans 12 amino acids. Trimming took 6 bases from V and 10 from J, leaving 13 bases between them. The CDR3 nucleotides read TGTGCCAGCAGCGACGCTGGGACAGAGCAGTTCTTC. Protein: CASSDAGTEQFF.

CDR3 loop: CASSLKQGLNHKAYEQYV. The CDR3 DNA reads as TGTGCCAGCAGCTTGAAACAGGGGCTTAATCACAAGGCCTACGAGCAGTACGTC. This rearrangement joins TRBV5-4 to TRBJ2-7, with 7 bases fitting TRBD1. The CDR3 is 18 residues long. V lost 1 base to trimming and J lost 2 bases; unmatched junction nucleotides: 15. Germline lookup yields CDR1 SGHNT and CDR2 YYREEE (reference sequence).

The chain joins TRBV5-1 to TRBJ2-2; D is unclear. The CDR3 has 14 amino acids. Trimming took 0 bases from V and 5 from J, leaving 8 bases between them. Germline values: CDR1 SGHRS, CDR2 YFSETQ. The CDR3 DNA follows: TGCGCCAGCAGCTTGGTATTGACGACCGGGGAGCTGTTTTTT. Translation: CASSLVLTTGELFF.

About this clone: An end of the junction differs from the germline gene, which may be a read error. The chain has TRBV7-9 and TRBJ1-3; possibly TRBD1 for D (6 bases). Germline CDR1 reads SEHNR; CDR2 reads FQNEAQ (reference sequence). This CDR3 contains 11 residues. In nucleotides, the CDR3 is TGTGCCAGCAGCTTGGACAGTTGGAGCGATTTT. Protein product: CASSLDSWSDF.

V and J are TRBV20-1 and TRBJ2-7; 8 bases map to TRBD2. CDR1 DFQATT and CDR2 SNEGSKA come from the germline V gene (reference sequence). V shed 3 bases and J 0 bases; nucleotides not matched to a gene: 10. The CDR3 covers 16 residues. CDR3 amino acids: CSASPISGVSSYEQYF. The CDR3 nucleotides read TGCAGTGCTAGTCCCATTAGCGGGGTAAGCTCCTACGAGCAGTACTTC.

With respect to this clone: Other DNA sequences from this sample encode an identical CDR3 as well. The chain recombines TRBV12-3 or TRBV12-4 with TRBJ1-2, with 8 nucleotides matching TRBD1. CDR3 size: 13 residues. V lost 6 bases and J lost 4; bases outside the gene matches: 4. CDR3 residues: CASSPTGGYGYTF. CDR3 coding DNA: TGTGCCAGCAGCCCAACAGGGGGCTATGGCTACACCTTC.

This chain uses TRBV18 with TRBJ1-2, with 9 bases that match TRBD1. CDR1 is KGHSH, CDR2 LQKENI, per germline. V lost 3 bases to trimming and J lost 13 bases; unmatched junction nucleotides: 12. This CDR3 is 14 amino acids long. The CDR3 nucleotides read TGTGCCAGCTCACCGTCTGAGACAGGGGGGCTACCCACCTTC. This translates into CASSPSETGGLPTF.

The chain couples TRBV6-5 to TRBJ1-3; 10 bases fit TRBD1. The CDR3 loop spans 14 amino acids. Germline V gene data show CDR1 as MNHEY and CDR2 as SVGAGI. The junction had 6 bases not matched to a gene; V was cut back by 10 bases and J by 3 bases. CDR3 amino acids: CAISGTGVGNTIYF. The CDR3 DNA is TGTGCCATCTCAGGGACAGGGGTTGGAAACACCATATATTTT.

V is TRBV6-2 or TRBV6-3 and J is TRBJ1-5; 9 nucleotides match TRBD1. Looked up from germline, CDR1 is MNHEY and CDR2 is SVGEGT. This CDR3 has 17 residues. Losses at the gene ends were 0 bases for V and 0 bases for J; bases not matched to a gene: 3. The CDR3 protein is CASSYSDRGLSNQPQHF. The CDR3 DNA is TGTGCCAGCAGTTACTCGGACAGGGGACTTAGCAATCAGCCCCAGCATTTT.

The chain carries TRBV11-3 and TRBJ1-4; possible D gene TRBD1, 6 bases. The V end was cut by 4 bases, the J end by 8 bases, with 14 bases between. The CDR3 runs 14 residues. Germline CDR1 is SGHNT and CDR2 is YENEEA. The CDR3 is CASSYRGAEEKLFF. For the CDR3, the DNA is TGTGCCAGCAGCTATCGGGGGGCGGAGGAAAAACTGTTTTTT.

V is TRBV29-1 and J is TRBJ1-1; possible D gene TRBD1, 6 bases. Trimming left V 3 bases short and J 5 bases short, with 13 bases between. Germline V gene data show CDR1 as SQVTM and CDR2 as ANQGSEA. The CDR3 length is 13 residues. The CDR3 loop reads CSVENRVGTEAFF. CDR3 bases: TGCAGCGTTGAGAACAGGGTAGGGACTGAAGCTTTCTTT. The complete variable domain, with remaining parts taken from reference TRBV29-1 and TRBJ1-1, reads SAVISQKPSRDICQRGTSLTIQCQVDSQVTMMFWYRQQPGQSLTLIATANQGSEATYESGFVIDKFPISRPNLTFSTLTVSNMSPEDSSIYLCSVENRVGTEAFFGQGTRLTVV.

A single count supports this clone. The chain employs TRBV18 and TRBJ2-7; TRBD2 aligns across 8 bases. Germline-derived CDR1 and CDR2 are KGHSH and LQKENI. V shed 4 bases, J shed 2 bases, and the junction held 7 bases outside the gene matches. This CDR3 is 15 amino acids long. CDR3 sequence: CASSRGGGFTYEQYF. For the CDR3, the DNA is TGTGCCAGCTCACGGGGCGGGGGGTTCACCTACGAGCAGTACTTC.

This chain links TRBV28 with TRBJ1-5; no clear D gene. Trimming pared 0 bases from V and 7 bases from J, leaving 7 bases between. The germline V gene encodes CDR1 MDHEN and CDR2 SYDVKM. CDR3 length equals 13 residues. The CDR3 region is CASSLWGGQPQHF. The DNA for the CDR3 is TGTGCCAGCAGTTTATGGGGAGGCCAGCCCCAGCATTTT.

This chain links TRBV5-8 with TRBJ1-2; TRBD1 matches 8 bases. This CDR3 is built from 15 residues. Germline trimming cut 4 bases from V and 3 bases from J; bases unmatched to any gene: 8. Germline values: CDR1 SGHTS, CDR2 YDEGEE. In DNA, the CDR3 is TGTGCCAGCAGCCTCCTCACAGGGGGATACTATGGCTACACCTTC. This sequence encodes CASSLLTGGYYGYTF.

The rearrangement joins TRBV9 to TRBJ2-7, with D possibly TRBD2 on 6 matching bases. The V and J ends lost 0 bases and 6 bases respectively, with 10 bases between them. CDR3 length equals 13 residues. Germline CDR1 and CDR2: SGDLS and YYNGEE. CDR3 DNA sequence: TGTGCCAGCAGCGTAGGACTCGGGAGCGAGCAGTACGTC. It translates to CASSVGLGSEQYV.